The entry that follows covers one T cell receptor beta chain sequence. The antigen is not known. The CDR3 length is 13 residues. V lost 6 bases, J lost 1 base, and 10 bases lay in between. CDR1 MNHEY and CDR2 SMNVEV come from the germline V gene (reference sequence). The data were produced by immunoSEQ multiplex PCR, yet TCRdb's version contains in-frame clones alone and is incomplete. The sample holds 12,000 or so clones, nearly 90% seen once. Sorted T cells were CFSE-labeled and cultured four to five days with allogeneic regulatory or mature dendritic cells at 1:10. This sample was included in a study of regulatory dendritic cells for organ transplantation. Across the study: Day 6 dendritic cell cultures were stimulated with LPS.

Material: naive CD8+ T cells from blood cultured with dendritic cells. Subset: CD45RA+ naive T cells. The V call is TRBV27, the J call TRBJ2-7; TRBD1 might be the D (6 bases). This TCR was sampled from a human donor in good health. Written as DNA, the CDR3 is TGTGCCAGCAGCCGTGGACAGTCCTACGAGCAGTACTTC. Amino acids: CASSRGQSYEQYF.